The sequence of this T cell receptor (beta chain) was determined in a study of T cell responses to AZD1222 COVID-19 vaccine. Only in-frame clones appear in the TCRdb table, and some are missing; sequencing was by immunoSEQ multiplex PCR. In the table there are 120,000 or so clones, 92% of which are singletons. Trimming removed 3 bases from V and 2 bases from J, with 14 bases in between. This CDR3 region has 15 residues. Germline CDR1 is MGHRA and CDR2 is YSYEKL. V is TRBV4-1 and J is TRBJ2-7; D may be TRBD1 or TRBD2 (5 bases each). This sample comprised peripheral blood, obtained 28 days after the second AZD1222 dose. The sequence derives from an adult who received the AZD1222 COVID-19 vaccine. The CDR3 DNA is TGCGCCAGCAGCCAGAGGGCAGGGTTTACCTACGAGCAGTACTTC. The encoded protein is CASSQRAGFTYEQYF.